This TCR beta chain is from a study of CD8+ T cells in alopecia areata. RNA was isolated and reverse transcribed to cDNA, the sequencing template. Clones were sequenced by immunoSEQ multiplex PCR, and TCRdb holds only the in-frame ones, with some missing. The profile shows 150,000 or so clones, roughly 50% of them singletons. This receptor was identified in a human donor with alopecia areata. The input for sequencing was CD4+ T cells sorted from blood, taken at week 0.

CDR3 nucleotide sequence: TGTGCCAGCAGCTTAGGCTCTGGGGGTCCAGATACGCAGTATTTT. Protein sequence: CASSLGSGGPDTQYF. The J gene is TRBJ2-3, the V gene TRBV7-9; perhaps D is TRBD1 or TRBD2 (5 bases each). The CDR3 covers 15 residues. Trimming took 1 base from V and 4 from J, leaving 12 bases between them. CDR1 SEHNR and CDR2 FQNEAQ come from the germline V gene (reference sequence). The full variable domain, with the rest looked up from reference TRBV7-9 and TRBJ2-3, is DTGVSQNPRHKITKRGQNVTFRCDPISEHNRLYWYRQTLGQGPEFLTYFQNEAQLEKSRLLSDRFSAERPKGSFSTLEIQRTEQGDSAMYLCASSLGSGGPDTQYFGPGTRLTVL.